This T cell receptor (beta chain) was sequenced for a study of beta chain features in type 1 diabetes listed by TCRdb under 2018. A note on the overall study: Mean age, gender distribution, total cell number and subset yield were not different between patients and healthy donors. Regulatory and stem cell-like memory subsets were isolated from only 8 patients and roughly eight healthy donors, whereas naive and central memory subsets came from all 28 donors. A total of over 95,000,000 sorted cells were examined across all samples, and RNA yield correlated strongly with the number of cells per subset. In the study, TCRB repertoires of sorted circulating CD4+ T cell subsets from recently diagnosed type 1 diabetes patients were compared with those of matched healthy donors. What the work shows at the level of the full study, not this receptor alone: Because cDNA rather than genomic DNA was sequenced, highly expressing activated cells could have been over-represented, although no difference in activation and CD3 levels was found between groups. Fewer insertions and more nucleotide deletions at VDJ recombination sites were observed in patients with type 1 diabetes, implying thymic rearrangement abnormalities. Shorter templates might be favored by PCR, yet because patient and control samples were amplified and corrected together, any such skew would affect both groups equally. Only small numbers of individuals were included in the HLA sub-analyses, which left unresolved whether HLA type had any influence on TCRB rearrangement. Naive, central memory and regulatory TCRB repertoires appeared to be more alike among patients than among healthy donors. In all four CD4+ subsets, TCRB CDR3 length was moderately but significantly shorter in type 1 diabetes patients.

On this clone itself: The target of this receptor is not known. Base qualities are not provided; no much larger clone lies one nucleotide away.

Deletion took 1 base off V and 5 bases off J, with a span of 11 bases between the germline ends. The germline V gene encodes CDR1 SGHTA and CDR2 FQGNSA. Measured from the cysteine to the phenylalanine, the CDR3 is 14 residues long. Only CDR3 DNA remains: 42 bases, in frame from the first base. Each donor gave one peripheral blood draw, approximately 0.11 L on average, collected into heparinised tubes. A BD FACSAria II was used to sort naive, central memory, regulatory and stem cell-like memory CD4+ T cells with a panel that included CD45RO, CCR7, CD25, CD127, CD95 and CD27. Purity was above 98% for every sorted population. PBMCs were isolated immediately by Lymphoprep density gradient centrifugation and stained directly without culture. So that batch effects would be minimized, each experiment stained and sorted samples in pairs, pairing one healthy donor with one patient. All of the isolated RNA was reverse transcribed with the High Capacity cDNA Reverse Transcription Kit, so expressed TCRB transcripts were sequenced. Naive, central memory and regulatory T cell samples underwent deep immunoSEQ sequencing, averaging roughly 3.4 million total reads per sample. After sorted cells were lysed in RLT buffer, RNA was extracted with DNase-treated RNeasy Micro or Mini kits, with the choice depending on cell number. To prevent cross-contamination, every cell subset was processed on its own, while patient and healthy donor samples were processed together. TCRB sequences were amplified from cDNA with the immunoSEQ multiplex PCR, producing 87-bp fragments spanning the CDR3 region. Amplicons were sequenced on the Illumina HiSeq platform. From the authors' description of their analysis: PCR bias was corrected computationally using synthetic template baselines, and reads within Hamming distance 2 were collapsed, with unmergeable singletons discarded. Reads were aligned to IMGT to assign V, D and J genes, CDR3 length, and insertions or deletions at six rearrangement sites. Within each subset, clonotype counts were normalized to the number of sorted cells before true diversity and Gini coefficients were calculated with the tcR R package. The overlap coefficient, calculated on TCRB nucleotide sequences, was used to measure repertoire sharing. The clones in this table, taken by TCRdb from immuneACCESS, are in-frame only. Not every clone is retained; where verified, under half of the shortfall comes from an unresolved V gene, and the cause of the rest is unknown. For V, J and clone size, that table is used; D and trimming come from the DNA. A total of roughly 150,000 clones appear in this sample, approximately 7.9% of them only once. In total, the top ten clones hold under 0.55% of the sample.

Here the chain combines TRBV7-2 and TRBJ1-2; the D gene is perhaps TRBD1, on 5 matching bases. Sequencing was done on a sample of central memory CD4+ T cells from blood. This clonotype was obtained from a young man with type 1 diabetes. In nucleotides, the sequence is TGTGCCAGCAGCTTAGGGAGGGGCTCATATGGCTACACCTTC. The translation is CASSLGRGSYGYTF.